A single sample gave rise to the 9 T cell receptor beta chains below, sequenced in a study of breast tumors, draining lymph nodes, adjacent tissues. TCRdb re-called the multiplex PCR reads through MiXCR, storing one row per CDR3 protein. In the table there are about 130,000 distinct CDR3 sequences, just under 20% of which are singletons. The lymph nodes were axillary draining lymph nodes from breast cancer patients. Sequencing used axillary lymph node tissue. The receptors derive from a female donor with breast cancer. Some clones in this sample may be carry-over from other donors' samples.

In this sample, this clonotype turned up many times. J is TRBJ1-5 and V is TRBV20-1, with a tentative D call TRBD1 (6 bases). The CDR3 has 15 residues. Per the germline V gene, CDR1 is DFQATT and CDR2 is SNEGSKA (reference sequence). V gave up 6 bases and J gave up 1 base, with 16 bases separating them. The CDR3 loop reads CSASRTGISNQPQHF. DNA for the CDR3: TGCAGTGCCAGCCGTACAGGGATAAGCAATCAGCCCCAGCATTTT.

This clonotype turned up a few times. The chain links TRBV6-6 to TRBJ2-4, with a possible D match to TRBD2 (6 bases). Germline V gene data show CDR1 as MNHNY and CDR2 as SVGAGI (reference sequence). V was cut by 2 bases and J by 6 bases, with 17 bases left in between. This CDR3 region has 16 residues. Here the CDR3 reads CASSYTLGRQGNIQYF. The CDR3 DNA sequence: TGTGCCAGCAGTTACACCCTGGGGAGGCAGGGAAACATTCAGTACTTC.

Many counts were recorded for this clonotype. The gene calls are TRBV20-1 and TRBJ2-1; D gene unclear. The germline V gene has CDR1 DFQATT and CDR2 SNEGSKA (reference sequence). The CDR3 sequence is 14 residues long. Trimming stripped 0 bases from V and 7 bases from J, with 13 bases between. CDR3 DNA sequence: TGCAGTGCTAGAGACGTGTCTCGTATAAATGAGCAGTTCTTC. Encoded protein: CSARDVSRINEQFF.

This clonotype was seen many times. The chain combines TRBV7-3 with TRBJ2-1; TRBD1 or TRBD2 may be the D gene (6 bases each). The CDR3 consists of 15 residues. The germline CDR1 and CDR2 sequences are SGHTA and FQGTGA. V was cut by 5 bases and J by 2 bases, with 13 bases left in between. CDR3 sequence reads: CASSREGGAYNEQFF. In DNA form, the CDR3 reads TGTGCCAGCAGCCGAGAGGGGGGAGCCTACAATGAGCAGTTCTTC.

The chain recombines TRBV19 with TRBJ2-2; D gene uncertain. V lost 3 bases to trimming and J lost 7 bases, with 21 bases between them. Per the germline V gene, CDR1 is LNHDA and CDR2 is SQIVND (reference sequence). This CDR3 comprises 17 residues. The CDR3 is CASSIPPRSFDGGELFF. In nucleotides, the CDR3 is TGTGCCAGTAGTATCCCTCCCAGATCTTTCGATGGCGGGGAGCTGTTTTTT.

This clonotype was counted many times. The V call is TRBV5-1, the J call TRBJ2-3; possible D gene TRBD1, 6 bases. Germline V gives CDR1 SGHRS, CDR2 YFSETQ. The CDR3 extends over 14 amino acids. Trimming removed 0 bases from V and 1 base from J, with 6 bases in between. This CDR3 is CASSLGTGTDTQYF. In DNA form, the CDR3 reads TGCGCCAGCAGCTTGGGGACAGGCACAGATACGCAGTATTTT.

This clonotype occurred many times. The chain has TRBV12-3 or TRBV12-4 and TRBJ2-1; 9 nucleotides agree with TRBD2. The V segment lost 3 bases and the J segment 13 bases; nucleotides outside the gene matches: 4. The CDR3 contains 12 residues. The chain's CDR3 is CASSFGRGGQFF. The CDR3 region has the DNA TGTGCCAGCAGTTTCGGGCGGGGGGGCCAGTTCTTC.

This clonotype was detected only a few times. The rearrangement links TRBV5-8 to TRBJ2-5; D unresolved. The V end lost 10 bases, the J end lost 5 bases, and 3 bases lay between the germline ends. CDR1 and CDR2 (germline): SGHTS, YDEGEE. The length of the CDR3 is 8 residues. In DNA, the CDR3 is TGTGCCCCGGAGACCCAGTACTTC. This codes for CAPETQYF.

This clonotype was recorded at least ten times. V usage is TRBV4-2 and J usage is TRBJ2-1; 13 bases agree with TRBD2. With V trimmed by 5 bases and J by 9 bases, 4 bases remained unmatched. Germline V gene data show CDR1 as LGHNA and CDR2 as YNFKEQ. The CDR3 runs 14 residues. CDR3 amino acids: CASSSRLAGGEQFF. CDR3 DNA sequence: TGTGCCAGCAGCTCTCGACTAGCGGGGGGTGAGCAGTTCTTC.